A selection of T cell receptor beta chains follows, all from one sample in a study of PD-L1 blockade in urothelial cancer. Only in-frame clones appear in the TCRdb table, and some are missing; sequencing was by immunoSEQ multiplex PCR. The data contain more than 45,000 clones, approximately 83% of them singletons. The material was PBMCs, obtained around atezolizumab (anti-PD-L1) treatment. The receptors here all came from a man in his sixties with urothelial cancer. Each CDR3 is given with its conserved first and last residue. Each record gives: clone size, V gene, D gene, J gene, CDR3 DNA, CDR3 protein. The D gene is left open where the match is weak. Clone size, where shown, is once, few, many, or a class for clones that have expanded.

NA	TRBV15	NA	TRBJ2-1	TGTGCCACCAGCAAAAACAGGGCTCTCTACAATGAGCAGTTCTTC	CATSKNRALYNEQFF
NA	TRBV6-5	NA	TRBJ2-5	TGTGCCAGCAGTTACACGGGGGGCACCCAAGAGACCCAGTACTTC	CASSYTGGTQETQYF
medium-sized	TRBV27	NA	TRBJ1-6	TGTGCCAGCAGACTCCAGGGGTTCGGGTCACCCCTCCACTTT	CASRLQGFGSPLHF
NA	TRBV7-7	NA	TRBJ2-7	TGTGCTAGCAGCCCCCGCAATAGGGCAGGGCTGTACTTC	CASSPRNRAGLYF
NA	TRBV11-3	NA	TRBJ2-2	TGTGCCAGCAGCAGATCGGGACTCAACACCGGGGAGCTGTTTTTT	CASSRSGLNTGELFF
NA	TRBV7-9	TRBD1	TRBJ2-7	TGTGCCAGCAGCAGATGGGGACAGGGCCCCTACGAGCAGTACTTC	CASSRWGQGPYEQYF
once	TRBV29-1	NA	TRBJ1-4	TGCAGCGTTGGATCAGGGACTAATGAAAAACTGTTTTTT	CSVGSGTNEKLFF
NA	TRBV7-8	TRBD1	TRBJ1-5	TGTGCCAGCAGCTTAGGGACAGGTTCCAATCAGCCCCAGCATTTT	CASSLGTGSNQPQHF
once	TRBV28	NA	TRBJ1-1	TGTGCCAGTACCCCCGTCCGGGGAGGGGACACTGAAGCTTTCTTT	CASTPVRGGDTEAFF
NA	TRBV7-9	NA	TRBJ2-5	TGTGCCAGCAGCTCGCCGACAGACCCGACCCAGTACTTC	CASSSPTDPTQYF
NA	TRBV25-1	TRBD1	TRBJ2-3	TGTGCCAGCGCGGGACAGGGAGGAGATACGCAGTATTTT	CASAGQGGDTQYF
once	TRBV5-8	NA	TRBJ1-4	TGTGCCAGCAGCTTGGTACATAATGAAAAACTGTTTTTT	CASSLVHNEKLFF
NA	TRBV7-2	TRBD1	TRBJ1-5	TGTGCCAGCAGCCGCTGGACAGGATCCCGACGTGAGTTTCAGCCCCAGCATTTT	CASSRWTGSRREFQPQHF
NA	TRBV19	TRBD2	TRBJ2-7	TGTGCCAGTAGTATAGAGCGGGAGCAGTCCTACGAGCAGTACTTC	CASSIEREQSYEQYF
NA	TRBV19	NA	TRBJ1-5	TGTGCCAGTAGTATGGTAGGTGGGGGGAACAATCAGCCCCAGCATTTT	CASSMVGGGNNQPQHF
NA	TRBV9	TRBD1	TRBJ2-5	TGTGCCAGCAGCGTAGGATTAGGGGGCAGGGTTGATCAAGAGACCCAGTACTTC	CASSVGLGGRVDQETQYF
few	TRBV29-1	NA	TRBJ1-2	TGCAGCGTTGAAAGGTCTACGCGGTCTGGCTACACCTTC	CSVERSTRSGYTF
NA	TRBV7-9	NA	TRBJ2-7	TGTGCCAGCAGCTTAGGCGGGAATCGGTACGAGCAGTACTTC	CASSLGGNRYEQYF
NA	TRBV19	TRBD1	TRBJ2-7	TGTGCCAGTAGTATTTCTTTATCTCGAGGGACAGTCTACGAGCAGTACTTC	CASSISLSRGTVYEQYF